Reported below is one TCR beta chain. These data are taken from a study of OX40 agonist ivuxolimab in advanced cancers. This table comes from immunoSEQ multiplex PCR, and its TCRdb copy is limited to in-frame clones, with some not included. The table shows tens of thousands of clones, with about nine tenths occurring only once. Trimming at V came to 0 bases and at J to 2 bases, leaving 4 bases not matched to a gene. There are 15 residues in the CDR3. In germline, CDR1 is SGDLS, CDR2 YYNGEE. The V gene is TRBV9, the J gene TRBJ2-7, with 8 bases matching TRBD2. Sequences were derived from CD4+ or CD8+ T cells sorted from blood, sampled in a trial of the OX40 agonist ivuxolimab. This clonotype was sampled from an adult with an advanced solid tumor such as melanoma, head and neck, liver or kidney cancer. Written as DNA, the CDR3 is TGTGCCAGCAGCGTAGGTTTAGCGGGAACCTACGAGCAGTACTTC. Translating it yields CASSVGLAGTYEQYF.